This TCR beta chain was recovered during a study of blood T cell repertoires in COVID-19. Study-wide background: Acute and convalescent COVID-19 samples came from the United States, Italy and Spain. The cDNA or gDNA used as material had been derived from T cells, B-cell-depleted T cells, or PBMCs.

In the original workflow: Scientists estimated how many nucleated cells there were by amplifying reference gene primers. TCRdb keeps only in-frame clones here, not all; method: immunoSEQ multiplex PCR. V, J and clone size are taken as reported in that table, and D and trimming were inferred from the DNA itself. The table records approximately 220,000 clones, about nine tenths of them present only once. Participant age was about 18 to 89 years, and participants resided in 25 or so US areas. This clonotype was obtained from a woman aged 25 to 39 with acute COVID-19. Input material: PBMCs or T cells enriched from blood (not recorded which).

CDR3 in DNA: TGTGCCAGCAACTTTGGAACAGGGGGGAATGAGCAGTTCTTC. It is translated as CASNFGTGGNEQFF. V and J are TRBV2 and TRBJ2-1, with 8 positions matching TRBD1. This CDR3 has 14 amino acids. The trim removed 7 bases at V and 7 bases at J, leaving 9 bases unmatched. The germline gives CDR1 SNHLY, CDR2 FYNNEI.